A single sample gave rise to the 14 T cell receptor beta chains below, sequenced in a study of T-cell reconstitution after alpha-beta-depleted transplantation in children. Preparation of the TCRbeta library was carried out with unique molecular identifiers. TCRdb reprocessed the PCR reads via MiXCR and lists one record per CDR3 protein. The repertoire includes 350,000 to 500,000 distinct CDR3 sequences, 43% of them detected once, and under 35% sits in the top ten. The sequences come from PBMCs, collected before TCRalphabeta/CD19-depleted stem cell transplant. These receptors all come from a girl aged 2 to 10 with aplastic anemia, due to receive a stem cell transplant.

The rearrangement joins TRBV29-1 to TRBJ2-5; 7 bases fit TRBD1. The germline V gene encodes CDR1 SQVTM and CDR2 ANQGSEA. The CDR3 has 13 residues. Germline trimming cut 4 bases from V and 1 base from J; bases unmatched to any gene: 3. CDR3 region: CSVAGQTQETQYF. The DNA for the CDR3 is TGCAGCGTTGCGGGACAGACCCAAGAGACCCAGTACTTC.

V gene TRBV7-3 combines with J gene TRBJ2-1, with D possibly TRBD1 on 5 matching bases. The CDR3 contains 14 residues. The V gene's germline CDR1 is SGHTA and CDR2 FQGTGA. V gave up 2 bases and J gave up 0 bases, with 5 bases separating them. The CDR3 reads CASSLDSSYNEQFF. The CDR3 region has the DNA TGTGCCAGCAGCTTAGACAGCTCCTACAATGAGCAGTTCTTC.

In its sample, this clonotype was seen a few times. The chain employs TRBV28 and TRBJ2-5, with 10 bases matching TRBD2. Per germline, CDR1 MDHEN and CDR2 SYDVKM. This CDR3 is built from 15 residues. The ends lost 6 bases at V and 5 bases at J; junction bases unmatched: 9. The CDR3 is CASRPLAGVSETQYF. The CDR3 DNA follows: TGTGCCAGCAGGCCTCTAGCGGGAGTGAGCGAGACCCAGTACTTC.

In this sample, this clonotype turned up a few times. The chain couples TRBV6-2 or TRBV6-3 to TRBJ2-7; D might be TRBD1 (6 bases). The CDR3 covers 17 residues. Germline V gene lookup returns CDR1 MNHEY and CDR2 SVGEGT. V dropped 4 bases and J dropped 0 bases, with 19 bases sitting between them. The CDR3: CASSSLLRQEPSYEQYF. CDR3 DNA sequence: TGTGCCAGCAGTTCCCTCCTCCGACAGGAACCCTCCTACGAGCAGTACTTC.

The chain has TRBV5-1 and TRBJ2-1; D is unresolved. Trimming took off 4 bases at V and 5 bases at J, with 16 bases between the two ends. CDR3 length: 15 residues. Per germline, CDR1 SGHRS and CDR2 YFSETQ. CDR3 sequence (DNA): TGCGCCAGCAGCCCACCTGTAGGGATTAACAATGAGCAGTTCTTC. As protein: CASSPPVGINNEQFF.

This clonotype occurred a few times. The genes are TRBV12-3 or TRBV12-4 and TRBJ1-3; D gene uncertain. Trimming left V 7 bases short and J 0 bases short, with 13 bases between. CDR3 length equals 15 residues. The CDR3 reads CASTGSARSGNTIYF. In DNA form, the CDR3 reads TGTGCCAGCACCGGCTCAGCGCGCTCTGGAAACACCATATATTTT.

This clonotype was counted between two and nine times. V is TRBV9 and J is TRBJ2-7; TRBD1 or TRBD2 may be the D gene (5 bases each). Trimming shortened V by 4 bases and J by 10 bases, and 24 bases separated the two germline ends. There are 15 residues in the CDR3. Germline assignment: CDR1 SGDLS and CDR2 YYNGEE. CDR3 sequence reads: CASSQTPGPPLDQYF. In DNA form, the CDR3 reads TGTGCCAGCAGCCAGACCCCGGGACCCCCCCTAGACCAGTACTTC.

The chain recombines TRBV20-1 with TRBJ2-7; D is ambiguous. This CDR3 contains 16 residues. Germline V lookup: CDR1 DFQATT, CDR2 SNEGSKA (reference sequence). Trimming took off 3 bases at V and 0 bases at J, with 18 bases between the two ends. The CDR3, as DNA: TGCAGTGCTAGCCTCGTAGTGGGCGGTAGCTCCTACGAGCAGTACTTC. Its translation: CSASLVVGGSSYEQYF.

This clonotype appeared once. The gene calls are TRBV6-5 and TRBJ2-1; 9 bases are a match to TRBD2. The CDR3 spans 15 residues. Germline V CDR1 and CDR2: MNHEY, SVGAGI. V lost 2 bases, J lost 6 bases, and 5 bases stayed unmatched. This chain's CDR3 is CASSYHTTSGNEQFF. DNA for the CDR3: TGTGCCAGCAGTTACCATACGACTAGCGGCAATGAGCAGTTCTTC.

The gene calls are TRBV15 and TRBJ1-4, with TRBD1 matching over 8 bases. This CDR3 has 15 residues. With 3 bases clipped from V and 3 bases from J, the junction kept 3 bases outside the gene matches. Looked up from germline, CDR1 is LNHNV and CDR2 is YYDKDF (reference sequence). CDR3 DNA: TGTGCCACCAGCAGCAAGACAGGGGCTAATGAAAAACTGTTTTTT. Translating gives CATSSKTGANEKLFF.

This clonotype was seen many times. The CDR3 bases are TGCGCCAGCAGCTTGACTTCCGAAGGCGTCGGTGAGCAGTTCTTC. Translation: CASSLTSEGVGEQFF. This rearrangement joins TRBV5-1 to TRBJ2-1; D not certain. CDR3 length: 15 residues. The germline V gene encodes CDR1 SGHRS and CDR2 YFSETQ. Trimming took 1 base from V and 9 from J, leaving 17 bases between them.

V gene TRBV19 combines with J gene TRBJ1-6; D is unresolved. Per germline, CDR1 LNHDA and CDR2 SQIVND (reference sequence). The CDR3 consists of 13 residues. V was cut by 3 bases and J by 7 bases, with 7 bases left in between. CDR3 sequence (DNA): TGTGCCAGTAGTATTGAGAGGAATTCACCCCTCCACTTT. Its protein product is CASSIERNSPLHF.

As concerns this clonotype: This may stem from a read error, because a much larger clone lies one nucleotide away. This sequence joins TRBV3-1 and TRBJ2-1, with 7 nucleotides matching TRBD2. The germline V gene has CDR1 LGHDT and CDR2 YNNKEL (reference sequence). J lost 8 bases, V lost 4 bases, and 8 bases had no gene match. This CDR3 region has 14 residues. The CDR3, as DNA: TGTGCCAGCAGCCCTTTGACTAGCCCCCATGAGCAGTTCTTC. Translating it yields CASSPLTSPHEQFF.

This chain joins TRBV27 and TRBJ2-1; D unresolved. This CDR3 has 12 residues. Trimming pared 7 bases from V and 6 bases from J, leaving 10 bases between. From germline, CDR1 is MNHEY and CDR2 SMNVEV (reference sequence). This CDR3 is CASTAIGNEQFF. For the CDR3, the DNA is TGTGCCAGCACCGCTATCGGCAATGAGCAGTTCTTC.